A single sample gave rise to the 31 T cell receptor beta chains below, sequenced in a study of cytomegalovirus exposure and HLA in healthy donors. PCR involved 60 Vbeta and 13 Jbeta primers. TCRdb's table, derived via immunoSEQ multiplex PCR, lists solely in-frame clones and lacks some. The repertoire holds about 78,000 clones, with 65% to 80% as singletons. What was sequenced was PBMCs. These receptors were taken from a woman between 40 and 50 years old in good health and CMV-seropositive.

In its sample, this clone was seen once. The chain recombines TRBV2 with TRBJ1-1; tentatively, D is TRBD1 (5 bases). This CDR3 region has 15 residues. Trimming removed 6 bases from V and 0 bases from J, with 14 bases in between. In germline, CDR1 is SNHLY, CDR2 FYNNEI. CDR3 nucleotides: TGTGCCAGCAGGGGGGGACGTCACGTGAACACTGAAGCTTTCTTT. Translation: CASRGGRHVNTEAFF.

The chain employs TRBV6-5 and TRBJ2-5, with 7 positions matching TRBD1. V shed 9 bases and J 4 bases; nucleotides not matched to a gene: 14. Germline CDR1 and CDR2: MNHEY and SVGAGI. The CDR3 covers 15 residues. CDR3 amino acids: CASSVATGFTETQYF. The CDR3 DNA is TGTGCCAGTTCTGTCGCGACAGGGTTTACAGAGACCCAGTACTTC.

The V call is TRBV27, the J call TRBJ2-7; 8 nucleotides line up with TRBD1. CDR3 length: 14 residues. With V trimmed by 6 bases and J by 3 bases, 7 bases remained unmatched. Germline V lookup: CDR1 MNHEY, CDR2 SMNVEV (reference sequence). The CDR3 region is CASSQGQVVYEQYF. CDR3 DNA: TGTGCCAGCAGCCAGGGACAGGTCGTCTACGAGCAGTACTTC.

The J gene is TRBJ2-3, the V gene TRBV28, with D possibly TRBD2 on 7 matching bases. The V gene lost 1 base and the J gene lost 7 bases, with 9 bases spanning the gap. The CDR3 contains 13 residues. The germline V gene encodes CDR1 MDHEN and CDR2 SYDVKM. DNA for the CDR3: TGTGCCAGCAGTTTATCGGGGGGCAATACGCAGTATTTT. Translation gives CASSLSGGNTQYF.

The chain carries TRBV19 and TRBJ2-5; D is possibly TRBD1 (7 bases). Trimming removed 1 base from V and 4 bases from J, with 13 bases in between. This CDR3 spans 15 amino acids. Germline CDR1 is LNHDA and CDR2 is SQIVND (reference sequence). The CDR3 DNA sequence: TGTGCCAGTAGTATAGCAGGGGGGAAAGGAGAGACCCAGTACTTC. Translated, it gives CASSIAGGKGETQYF.

V is TRBV30 and J is TRBJ1-6; TRBD1 might be the D (6 bases). Trimming shortened V by 2 bases and J by 7 bases, and 15 bases separated the two germline ends. Per germline, CDR1 GTSNPN and CDR2 SVGIG (reference sequence). The CDR3 is 15 amino acids. For the CDR3, the DNA is TGTGCCTGGAGTCCAGGGGTTCATGCGAATTCACCCCTCCACTTT. Translating it yields CAWSPGVHANSPLHF.

This chain joins TRBV6-5 and TRBJ2-1, with D possibly being TRBD2 (5 bases). Trimming removed 4 bases at V and 0 bases at J, with 13 bases between. The CDR3 is 16 amino acids. In germline, CDR1 is MNHEY, CDR2 SVGAGI. CDR3 in DNA: TGTGCCAGCAGTTCCGCCCTAGCCCGCTCCTACAATGAGCAGTTCTTC. It codes for CASSSALARSYNEQFF.

This clone has just a few counts. This chain uses TRBV7-9 with TRBJ1-1, with D possibly being TRBD1 (6 bases). V gave up 5 bases and J gave up 5 bases, with 15 bases separating them. Germline V CDR1 and CDR2: SEHNR, FQNEAQ (reference sequence). The CDR3 loop spans 14 amino acids. The CDR3: CASSLLGRGTEAFF. For the CDR3, the DNA is TGTGCCAGCAGCCTCCTGGGCAGGGGTACTGAAGCTTTCTTT.

V gene TRBV6-5 combines with J gene TRBJ1-2, with 7 bases that match TRBD1. The germline V gene encodes CDR1 MNHEY and CDR2 SVGAGI. This CDR3 has 14 amino acids. The J segment lost 6 bases and the V segment lost 0 bases, leaving 4 bases of the junction unmatched. The CDR3 DNA reads TGTGCCAGCAGTTACTCGAAGGGGGCCCATGGCTACACCTTC. Its translation is CASSYSKGAHGYTF.

As DNA, the CDR3 is TGTGCCAGCAGCGGCCCGATTGGGACAGCCGGAGAGACCCAGTACTTC. Its translation: CASSGPIGTAGETQYF. The chain carries TRBV9 and TRBJ2-5, with 7 bases fitting TRBD1. The germline V gene has CDR1 SGDLS and CDR2 YYNGEE. The CDR3 has 16 residues. Trimming took 3 bases from V and 4 from J; bases not matched to a gene: 12.

This clone was seen a few times. The chain couples TRBV7-9 to TRBJ2-1; possibly TRBD1 for D (5 bases). The CDR3 consists of 13 residues. V was shortened by 1 base and J by 9 bases, with 10 bases between the two germline ends. The germline V gene has CDR1 SEHNR and CDR2 FQNEAQ (reference sequence). CDR3 in DNA: TGTGCCAGCAGCTTAGTGGGGCGTACTGAGCAGTTCTTC. It codes for CASSLVGRTEQFF.

The chain employs TRBV28 and TRBJ1-2; no clear D. Trimming cost V 2 bases and J 10 bases, with 14 bases left between them. The germline gives CDR1 MDHEN, CDR2 SYDVKM. The CDR3 has 13 amino acids. CDR3 protein: CASSLPGITPYTF. CDR3 in DNA: TGTGCCAGCAGTTTACCGGGGATCACCCCCTACACCTTC.

V gene TRBV5-4 combines with J gene TRBJ1-1; 7 bases match TRBD1. The CDR3 contains 13 residues. V shed 4 bases and J 1 base; nucleotides not matched to a gene: 1. Looked up from germline, CDR1 is SGHNT and CDR2 is YYREEE (reference sequence). Here the CDR3 DNA reads TGTGCCAGCAGCCGGGACAGGAACACTGAAGCTTTCTTT. Protein product: CASSRDRNTEAFF.

The chain is built from TRBV5-4 and TRBJ1-2; D not resolved. Germline V gives CDR1 SGHNT, CDR2 YYREEE (reference sequence). The CDR3 has 13 amino acids. The V end was cut by 4 bases, the J end by 8 bases, with 15 bases between. The CDR3 reads CASSLPSPGGYTF. The CDR3 region has the DNA TGTGCCAGCAGCCTCCCCAGCCCGGGGGGCTACACCTTC.

The chain joins TRBV15 to TRBJ1-2; TRBD1 aligns across 10 bases. CDR1 is LNHNV, CDR2 YYDKDF, per germline (reference sequence). Germline trimming cut 7 bases from V and 2 bases from J; bases unmatched to any gene: 10. CDR3 length equals 16 residues. Here the CDR3 DNA reads TGTGCCACCACCTCCCGGGACAGGGGTACCAACTATGGCTACACCTTC. This translates into CATTSRDRGTNYGYTF.

This chain joins TRBV4-2 and TRBJ2-1; D may be TRBD2 (6 bases). Germline V lookup: CDR1 LGHNA, CDR2 YNFKEQ. The CDR3 runs to 16 residues. V was pared by 7 bases and J by 6 bases, with 22 bases between. The CDR3 reads CASTPSTGRGGNEQFF. The DNA for the CDR3 is TGTGCCAGCACCCCAAGTACGGGGCGGGGTGGCAATGAGCAGTTCTTC.

The rearrangement links TRBV7-2 to TRBJ2-7; D is ambiguous. CDR1 SGHTA and CDR2 FQGNSA come from the germline V gene. CDR3 length: 14 residues. V dropped 5 bases and J dropped 1 base, with 12 bases sitting between them. The CDR3 coding sequence is TGTGCCAGCAGCGCCGCAGGCATATCCTACGAGCAGTACTTC. Its protein is CASSAAGISYEQYF.

V is TRBV2 and J is TRBJ2-7, with 9 bases identical to TRBD2. Germline CDR1 and CDR2: SNHLY and FYNNEI. V trimming: 4 bases; J trimming: 6 bases; junction bases outside the gene matches: 7. The CDR3 loop spans 14 amino acids. The CDR3 nucleotides read TGTGCCAGCAGTGTAGATAGCGGGAGTCGCGAGCAGTACTTC. It translates to CASSVDSGSREQYF.

This clone was seen a single time. The rearrangement uses TRBV9 and TRBJ1-1; 7 bases are a match to TRBD1. The CDR3 contains 14 residues. Germline V CDR1 and CDR2: SGDLS, YYNGEE. Losses at the gene ends were 1 base for V and 5 bases for J; bases not matched to a gene: 5. This CDR3 is CASSVTGESTEAFF. The DNA of the CDR3 is TGTGCCAGCAGCGTAACAGGGGAATCTACTGAAGCTTTCTTT.

The chain couples TRBV5-4 to TRBJ2-2; 8 bases are a match to TRBD1. Germline CDR1 reads SGHNT; CDR2 reads YYREEE (reference sequence). The V gene end was trimmed by 6 bases and the J gene end by 8 bases; junction bases not matched to a gene: 15. The CDR3 runs to 16 residues. In nucleotides, the CDR3 is TGTGCCAGCACCGACCGGGACAGGTTCTTTTTAGGGGAGCTGTTTTTT. This codes for CASTDRDRFFLGELFF. Full variable domain (rest looked up from reference TRBV5-4 and TRBJ2-2): ETGVTQSPTHLIKTRGQQVTLRCSSQSGHNTVSWYQQALGQGPQFIFQYYREEENGRGNFPPRFSGLQFPNYSSELNVNALELDDSALYLCASTDRDRFFLGELFFGEGSRLTVL.

V gene TRBV19 combines with J gene TRBJ1-2, with D possibly TRBD1 on 6 matching bases. Germline V lookup: CDR1 LNHDA, CDR2 SQIVND (reference sequence). The CDR3 has 15 amino acids. The ends were cut back, 7 bases at V and 4 bases at J, with 19 bases in the middle. CDR3: CASTNSWTDIYGYTF. The CDR3 bases are TGTGCCAGTACCAATTCTTGGACAGACATCTATGGCTACACCTTC.

CDR3 amino acids: CASSEGRWGTGMNTGELFF. The CDR3 nucleotides are TGTGCCAGCAGTGAAGGGAGGTGGGGGACAGGGATGAACACCGGGGAGCTGTTTTTT. The chain employs TRBV6-1 and TRBJ2-2; 9 bases agree with TRBD1. Per germline, CDR1 MNHNS and CDR2 SASEGT. CDR3 length: 19 amino acids. Trimming cost V 1 base and J 1 base; bases outside gene matches: 10.

V is TRBV7-2 and J is TRBJ1-6, with TRBD1 matching over 8 bases. After removal of 5 bases from V and 9 bases from J, the junction contained 6 bases not matched to a gene. Germline CDR1 reads SGHTA; CDR2 reads FQGNSA. The CDR3 consists of 14 residues. The CDR3 reads CASSPRQGPSPLHF. CDR3 coding DNA: TGTGCCAGCAGCCCCCGACAGGGGCCTTCACCCCTCCACTTT.

The chain links TRBV5-4 to TRBJ2-7; 9 positions agree with TRBD2. The CDR3 extends over 14 amino acids. Germline trimming cut 2 bases from V and 6 bases from J; bases unmatched to any gene: 6. CDR1 SGHNT and CDR2 YYREEE come from the germline V gene (reference sequence). As DNA, the CDR3 is TGTGCCAGCAGCTTTCGCGGGGGGGGGAGCGAGCAGTACTTC. This codes for CASSFRGGGSEQYF.

This chain links TRBV6-4 with TRBJ1-1; maybe TRBD1 (6 bases). CDR3 size: 14 residues. Trimming cost V 5 bases and J 4 bases, with 14 bases left between them. Germline CDR1 and CDR2: MRHNA and SNTAGT. CDR3 bases: TGTGCCAGCAGTAGGACAGCCGCTGGCACTGAAGCTTTCTTT. Protein: CASSRTAAGTEAFF.

The chain joins TRBV30 to TRBJ2-7, with D possibly being TRBD1 (6 bases). The CDR3 covers 13 residues. V lost 4 bases, J lost 7 bases, and 17 bases lay in between. Germline CDR1 GTSNPN, CDR2 SVGIG (reference sequence). For the CDR3, the DNA is TGTGCCTGGACGACAGGAACCCTTCGGGAGCAGTACTTC. As protein: CAWTTGTLREQYF.

The chain is built from TRBV5-1 and TRBJ2-7, with 7 bases fitting TRBD1. Germline V gene lookup returns CDR1 SGHRS and CDR2 YFSETQ. The trim removed 7 bases at V and 2 bases at J, leaving 12 bases unmatched. CDR3 size: 15 residues. The CDR3 protein is CASSAQGVGPYEQYF. The CDR3 DNA reads as TGCGCCAGCTCTGCCCAGGGGGTAGGCCCCTACGAGCAGTACTTC. The variable domain in full, completed from reference TRBV5-1 and TRBJ2-7, reads KAGVTQTPRYLIKTRGQQVTLSCSPISGHRSVSWYQQTPGQGLQFLFEYFSETQRNKGNFPGRFSGRQFSNSRSEMNVSTLELGDSALYLCASSAQGVGPYEQYFGPGTRLTVT.

The V gene is TRBV10-3, the J gene TRBJ2-7; 8 bases map to TRBD2. The CDR3 covers 14 residues. With V trimmed by 4 bases and J by 3 bases, 5 bases remained unmatched. CDR1 ENHRY and CDR2 SYGVKD come from the germline V gene. The CDR3 nucleotides are TGTGCCATCAGTGGAGCGGGAGCTGGCTACGAGCAGTACTTC. Protein sequence: CAISGAGAGYEQYF.

The chain carries TRBV15 and TRBJ2-5, with 15 bases lining up with TRBD2. Per the germline V gene, CDR1 is LNHNV and CDR2 is YYDKDF (reference sequence). This CDR3 comprises 20 residues. Trimming removed 0 bases from V and 4 bases from J; junction bases left unmatched: 12. The CDR3 reads CATSRDRGLAGGWLGETQYF. The DNA of the CDR3 is TGTGCCACCAGCAGAGATCGCGGACTAGCGGGAGGGTGGTTAGGAGAGACCCAGTACTTC.

The rearrangement links TRBV4-2 to TRBJ2-1, with a tentative D call TRBD2 (6 bases). V lost 4 bases and J 8 bases, leaving 24 bases between the germline ends. This CDR3 has 17 amino acids. Germline V gene sequence: CDR1 LGHNA, CDR2 YNFKEQ. The CDR3 here is CASSPLNRVDGEDEQFF. In DNA form, the CDR3 reads TGTGCCAGCAGCCCACTTAACCGGGTCGATGGGGAGGATGAGCAGTTCTTC.

V usage is TRBV9 and J usage is TRBJ2-5; D remains unclear. Trimming removed 2 bases from V and 1 base from J, with 9 bases in between. Germline values: CDR1 SGDLS, CDR2 YYNGEE. The CDR3 has 14 residues. CDR3 region: CASSVSDSQETQYF. CDR3 sequence (DNA): TGTGCCAGCAGCGTGAGTGATAGCCAAGAGACCCAGTACTTC.